Shown below are 3 T cell receptor beta chains from a single sample sequenced in a study of blood T cell repertoires in COVID-19 (dated by TCRdb to 2018 to 2020). Preparation of the library involved the immunoSEQ multiplex PCR assay. In TCRdb, the immuneACCESS table is reduced to in-frame sequences with V and J assigned. These tables do not hold every clone; where another copy was compared, an unresolved V gene accounts for under half, and the others remain unexplained. Across this sample there are tens of thousands of clones, with more than 70% seen only once. Around 40% of the sample is in the top ten clones. Sequenced sample: peripheral blood. These TCRs come from a human donor in a cohort sampled during active COVID-19.

This clone has just one count. This rearrangement joins TRBV7-2 to TRBJ2-5; D gene uncertain. V was cut by 5 bases and J by 2 bases, with 3 bases left in between. The CDR3 is 11 residues long. CDR1 and CDR2 from the germline V gene are SGHTA and FQGNSA. CDR3 region: CASSRQETQYF. The CDR3 bases are TGTGCCAGCAGCCGGCAAGAGACCCAGTACTTC.

The chain couples TRBV18 to TRBJ1-1; unclear D gene. The V end lost 3 bases, the J end lost 0 bases, and 5 bases lay between the germline ends. The CDR3 covers 13 residues. Per germline, CDR1 KGHSH and CDR2 LQKENI. The DNA for the CDR3 is TGTGCCAGCTCACCGGGAGTGAACACTGAAGCTTTCTTT. This translates into CASSPGVNTEAFF.

The chain couples TRBV7-6 to TRBJ1-2, with a weak D call TRBD1 (6 bases). The V end was cut by 5 bases, the J end by 4 bases, with 14 bases between. The CDR3 is 14 amino acids. CDR1 is SGHVS, CDR2 FNYEAQ, per germline. The CDR3 nucleotides are TGTGCCAGCAGCAATACAGGGACCAGCTATGGCTACACCTTC. This gives the protein CASSNTGTSYGYTF.